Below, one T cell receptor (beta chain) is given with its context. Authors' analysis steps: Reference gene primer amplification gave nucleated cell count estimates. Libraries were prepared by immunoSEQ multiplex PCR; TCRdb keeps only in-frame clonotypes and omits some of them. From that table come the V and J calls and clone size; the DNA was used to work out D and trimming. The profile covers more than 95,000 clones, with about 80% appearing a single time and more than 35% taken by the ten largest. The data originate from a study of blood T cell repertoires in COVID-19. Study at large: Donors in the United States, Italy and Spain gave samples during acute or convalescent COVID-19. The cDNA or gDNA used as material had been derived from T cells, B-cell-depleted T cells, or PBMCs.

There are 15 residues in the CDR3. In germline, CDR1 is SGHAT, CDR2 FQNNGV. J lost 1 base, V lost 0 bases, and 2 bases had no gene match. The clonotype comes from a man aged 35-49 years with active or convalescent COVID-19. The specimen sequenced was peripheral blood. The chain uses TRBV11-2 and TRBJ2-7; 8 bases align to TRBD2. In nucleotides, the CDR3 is TGTGCCAGCAGCTTAGATCGGGGGGGGTCCTACGAGCAGTACTTC. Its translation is CASSLDRGGSYEQYF.